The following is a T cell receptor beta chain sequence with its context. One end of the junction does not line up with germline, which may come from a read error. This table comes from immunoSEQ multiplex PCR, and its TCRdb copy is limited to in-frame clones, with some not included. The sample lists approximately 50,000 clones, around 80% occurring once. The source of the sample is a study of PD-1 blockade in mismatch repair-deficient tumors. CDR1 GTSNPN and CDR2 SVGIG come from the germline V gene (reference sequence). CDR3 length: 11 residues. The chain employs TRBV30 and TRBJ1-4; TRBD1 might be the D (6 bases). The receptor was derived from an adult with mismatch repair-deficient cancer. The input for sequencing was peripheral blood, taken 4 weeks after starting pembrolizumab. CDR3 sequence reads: CAWSVGLDRVF. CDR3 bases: TGTGCCTGGAGTGTCGGGTTGGACAGAGTTTTT.